The 2 T cell receptor beta chains presented below share a single source sample, sequenced in a study of blood T cell repertoires in COVID-19. TCRdb's table, derived via immunoSEQ multiplex PCR, lists solely in-frame clones and lacks some. The sample lists approximately 230,000 clones, 70% to 90% occurring once. Sequenced sample: peripheral blood. The receptors stem from a man between 18 and 29 years old with active or convalescent COVID-19.

The rearrangement links TRBV19 to TRBJ2-1; 10 bases line up with TRBD1. Germline V CDR1 and CDR2: LNHDA, SQIVND (reference sequence). J gave up 4 bases and V 7 bases, and 4 bases lay outside the gene matches. There are 14 residues in the CDR3. The CDR3 nucleotides read TGTGCCAGTACTAGGACAGGGGGTTACAATGAGCAGTTCTTC. It translates to CASTRTGGYNEQFF.

This clone has more than one count but fewer than ten. The chain recombines TRBV2 with TRBJ1-2, with 9 bases lining up with TRBD1. The J segment lost 6 bases and the V segment lost 3 bases, leaving 5 bases of the junction unmatched. The CDR3 contains 14 residues. Germline loops: CDR1 SNHLY, CDR2 FYNNEI. The DNA for the CDR3 is TGTGCCAGCAGTGAGGCCGGGACAGGGAATGGCTACACCTTC. Translation: CASSEAGTGNGYTF. Combining the CDR3 with reference TRBV2 and TRBJ1-2 gives the whole variable domain EPEVTQTPSHQVTQMGQEVILRCVPISNHLYFYWYRQILGQKVEFLVSFYNNEISEKSEIFDDQFSVERPDGSNFTLKIRSTKLEDSAMYFCASSEAGTGNGYTFGSGTRLTVV.